This record covers a single T cell receptor (beta chain). Its cognate antigen is unknown. Germline CDR1 reads MNHEY; CDR2 reads SMNVEV (reference sequence). Deletions cut 0 bases from V and 1 base from J, with 6 bases between. The CDR3 contains 14 residues. This entry is derived from a study of cytomegalovirus exposure and HLA in healthy donors. General study points: A link between a missense DCLRE1C variant and TCR beta V- and J-gene trimming emerged from a later analysis. Another analysis was done later, and it associated around 15,000 TCR beta sequences with HLA alleles at 0.05 false discovery rate. Among donors in an Asian-associated ancestry cluster, a later analysis reportedly found fewer N-insertions than the roughly 700-donor mean.

60 Vbeta and 13 Jbeta primers were used in PCR. The repertoire was sequenced with immunoSEQ multiplex PCR; TCRdb's copy has only in-frame clones and lacks some. The sample comprises 150,000 to 200,000 clones, roughly 83% of which are singletons, and roughly 1.4% rests with the top ten. The chain combines TRBV27 with TRBJ1-1; no clear D. The receptor's source is a woman between 45 and 65 years old in good health and CMV-seronegative. The sequenced material came from PBMCs. The CDR3 nucleotides are TGTGCCAGCAGTTTATCGAGACAGAACACTGAAGCTTTCTTT. This translates into CASSLSRQNTEAFF.